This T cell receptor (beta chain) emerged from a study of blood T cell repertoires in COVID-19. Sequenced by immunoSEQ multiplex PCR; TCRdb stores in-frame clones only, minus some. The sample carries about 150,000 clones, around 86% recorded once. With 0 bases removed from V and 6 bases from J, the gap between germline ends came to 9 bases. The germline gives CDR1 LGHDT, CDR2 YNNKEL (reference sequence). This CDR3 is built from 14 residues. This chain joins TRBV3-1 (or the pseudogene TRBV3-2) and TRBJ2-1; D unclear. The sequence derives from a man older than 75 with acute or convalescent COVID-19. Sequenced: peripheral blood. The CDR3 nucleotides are TGTGCCAGCAGCCAAGATCGAATAGCCAATGAGCAGTTCTTC. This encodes CASSQDRIANEQFF.